Shown below are 25 T cell receptor beta chains from a single sample sequenced in a study of T cells in Graves' hyperthyroidism and ophthalmopathy. Using RNA transcripts as the source, TCR beta CDR3 regions were amplified. In the first-round RT-PCR of the TCR CDR3, the HTBI primer set was used. TCRdb ran MiXCR on the multiplex PCR reads and lists one entry per CDR3 protein. The repertoire has tens of thousands of distinct CDR3 sequences, approximately 50% of them found once; the top ten carry approximately 30%. Sequenced input: peripheral blood or thyroid tissue (not recorded which). These receptors all come from a man aged 18 to 30 with Graves' hyperthyroidism.

V usage is TRBV29-1 and J usage is TRBJ1-2, with 8 bases identical to TRBD1. V dropped 1 base and J dropped 6; count of bases not matched to a gene: 4. The germline gives CDR1 SQVTM, CDR2 ANQGSEA. There are 13 residues in the CDR3. CDR3 residues: CSVEGDRGHGYTF. The CDR3 DNA follows: TGCAGCGTTGAAGGTGACAGGGGACATGGCTACACCTTC. Full variable domain (rest looked up from reference TRBV29-1 and TRBJ1-2): SAVISQKPSRDICQRGTSLTIQCQVDSQVTMMFWYRQQPGQSLTLIATANQGSEATYESGFVIDKFPISRPNLTFSTLTVSNMSPEDSSIYLCSVEGDRGHGYTFGSGTRLTVV.

This clonotype occurred many times. The chain links TRBV2 to TRBJ1-5, with D possibly TRBD1 on 6 matching bases. This CDR3 contains 14 residues. The V gene's germline CDR1 is SNHLY and CDR2 FYNNEI. The V end was cut by 5 bases, the J end by 7 bases, with 15 bases between. The CDR3 region has the DNA TGTGCCAGCAGTAACACAGGGTCGAAGCAGCCCCAGCATTTT. The encoded protein is CASSNTGSKQPQHF.

The chain recombines TRBV29-1 with TRBJ2-5; D ambiguous. Trimming cost V 6 bases and J 4 bases, with 6 bases left between them. There are 10 residues in the CDR3. Looked up from germline, CDR1 is SQVTM and CDR2 is ANQGSEA. The CDR3 nucleotides read TGCAGCGTCCGTGTAGAGACCCAGTACTTC. It specifies CSVRVETQYF.

This clonotype has a count of ten or more. The V call is TRBV7-6, the J call TRBJ1-1; no clear D gene. V lost 3 bases and J 4 bases, leaving 12 bases between the germline ends. CDR3 size: 14 residues. Germline CDR1 and CDR2: SGHVS and FNYEAQ. As DNA, the CDR3 is TGTGCCAGCAGCTTGCGCCTATGGTCCACTGAAGCTTTCTTT. This gives the protein CASSLRLWSTEAFF.

This clonotype was observed at least ten times. The chain carries TRBV19 and TRBJ2-2; TRBD2 matches at 8 bases. With V trimmed by 3 bases and J by 4 bases, 1 base remained unmatched. The germline CDR1 and CDR2 sequences are LNHDA and SQIVND (reference sequence). This CDR3 contains 14 residues. The CDR3 here is CASSISGATGELFF. DNA of the CDR3: TGTGCCAGTAGTATTAGCGGGGCCACCGGGGAGCTGTTTTTT.

The chain joins TRBV7-2 to TRBJ2-5, with 9 bases fitting TRBD1. CDR1 and CDR2 (germline): SGHTA, FQGNSA. CDR3 length equals 15 residues. V dropped 5 bases and J dropped 4; count of bases not matched to a gene: 8. The chain's CDR3 is CASSPGPGQGETQYF. In DNA form, the CDR3 reads TGTGCCAGCAGCCCGGGGCCGGGACAGGGAGAGACCCAGTACTTC.

There are many counts of this clonotype. One junction end disagrees with the germline gene, perhaps due to a read error. This chain links TRBV14 with TRBJ1-5; D ambiguous. The CDR3 is 15 residues long. Per germline, CDR1 SGHDN and CDR2 FVKESK. The CDR3, as DNA: TGTGCCAGCAGCCCTCTAGTAGGACTGAATCACCCCCAGCATTTT. Protein product: CASSPLVGLNHPQHF.

The chain uses TRBV7-2 and TRBJ1-2, with 7 nucleotides matching TRBD1. This CDR3 contains 13 residues. Germline CDR1 is SGHTA and CDR2 is FQGNSA. V shed 5 bases and J 5 bases; nucleotides not matched to a gene: 5. The CDR3 loop reads CASSNQGEYGYTF. The CDR3 DNA sequence: TGTGCCAGCAGCAATCAGGGGGAATATGGCTACACCTTC.

The chain couples TRBV29-1 to TRBJ2-2; 8 bases match TRBD1. J was trimmed by 3 bases and V by 7 bases; bases with no gene match: 4. The CDR3 length is 13 residues. The germline gives CDR1 SQVTM, CDR2 ANQGSEA. CDR3 coding DNA: TGCAGCGGAACGACAGGGGACACCGGGGAGCTGTTTTTT. As protein: CSGTTGDTGELFF.

This chain uses TRBV20-1 with TRBJ2-5, with D possibly called TRBD1 or TRBD2 (6 bases each). Trimming removed 6 bases at V and 5 bases at J, with 13 bases between. Looked up from germline, CDR1 is DFQATT and CDR2 is SNEGSKA (reference sequence). The CDR3 loop spans 12 amino acids. CDR3 in DNA: TGCAGTGCCCCGCGGGACACGGAGACCCAGTACTTC. Translating gives CSAPRDTETQYF.

The chain has TRBV6-5 and TRBJ2-3; no clear D gene. The CDR3 has 13 residues. The V gene's germline CDR1 is MNHEY and CDR2 SVGAGI. The V end lost 7 bases, the J end lost 2 bases, and 10 bases lay between the germline ends. The chain's CDR3 is CASNGGFTDTQYF. The CDR3 coding sequence is TGTGCCAGCAATGGCGGATTCACAGATACGCAGTATTTT.

This chain joins TRBV20-1 and TRBJ1-5; 7 bases agree with TRBD1. Germline V gives CDR1 DFQATT, CDR2 SNEGSKA (reference sequence). V dropped 3 bases and J dropped 3; count of bases not matched to a gene: 2. This CDR3 has 13 residues. CDR3: CSARTGNNQPQHF. CDR3 DNA sequence: TGCAGTGCTAGGACAGGGAACAATCAGCCCCAGCATTTT.

The chain uses TRBV15 and TRBJ1-1; D remains ambiguous. The CDR3 spans 15 residues. Trimming cost V 3 bases and J 5 bases, with 16 bases left between them. The germline CDR1 and CDR2 sequences are LNHNV and YYDKDF (reference sequence). DNA of the CDR3: TGTGCCACCAGCAGCCCTCTTGATTTGGGGACTGAAGCTTTCTTT. Protein sequence: CATSSPLDLGTEAFF.

The V call is TRBV2, the J call TRBJ1-6, with TRBD1 identical over 10 bases. Germline V gene data show CDR1 as SNHLY and CDR2 as FYNNEI. J gave up 5 bases and V 5 bases, and 3 bases lay outside the gene matches. This CDR3 comprises 15 residues. CDR3 bases: TGTGCCAGCAGTCGGACAGGGGGGAATAATTCACCCCTCCACTTT. Translation: CASSRTGGNNSPLHF.

V is TRBV7-9 and J is TRBJ1-6; 7 positions agree with TRBD1. Trimming at V came to 6 bases and at J to 6 bases, leaving 11 bases not matched to a gene. CDR1 and CDR2 (germline): SEHNR, FQNEAQ (reference sequence). The CDR3 has 16 residues. The CDR3 DNA reads as TGTGCCAGCAGTCTGACCGGGACAGCGCCTAATTCACCCCTCCACTTT. Its protein product is CASSLTGTAPNSPLHF. Filled out from reference TRBV7-9 and TRBJ1-6, the complete variable domain reads DTGVSQNPRHKITKRGQNVTFRCDPISEHNRLYWYRQTLGQGPEFLTYFQNEAQLEKSRLLSDRFSAERPKGSFSTLEIQRTEQGDSAMYLCASSLTGTAPNSPLHFGNGTRLTVT.

This rearrangement joins TRBV25-1 to TRBJ1-6, with D maybe TRBD1 (5 bases). The CDR3 loop spans 15 amino acids. Between the trimmed V and J ends, which lost 3 bases and 4 bases, there was a span of 10 bases. The germline CDR1 and CDR2 sequences are MGHDK and SYGVNS. The CDR3: CASSDRDGYNSPLHF. As DNA, the CDR3 is TGTGCCAGCAGTGACCGGGACGGGTATAATTCACCCCTCCACTTT.

This chain uses TRBV6-4 with TRBJ1-5; D remains ambiguous. In germline, CDR1 is MRHNA, CDR2 SNTAGT. The V gene lost 4 bases and the J gene lost 1 base, with 14 bases spanning the gap. The CDR3 is 16 residues long. CDR3 coding DNA: TGTGCCAGCAGTGCTCGCGGAGGGATCAGCAATCAGCCCCAGCATTTT. Amino acid sequence: CASSARGGISNQPQHF.

The chain is built from TRBV7-2 and TRBJ2-5, with 7 bases aligning to TRBD1. The germline V gene has CDR1 SGHTA and CDR2 FQGNSA. This CDR3 region has 14 residues. V shed 5 bases and J 4 bases; nucleotides not matched to a gene: 7. DNA for the CDR3: TGTGCCAGCAGCCCCGAGGGACAGCGAGAGACCCAGTACTTC. It specifies CASSPEGQRETQYF.

V usage is TRBV4-1 and J usage is TRBJ2-5; TRBD2 aligns across 8 bases. The germline CDR1 and CDR2 sequences are MGHRA and YSYEKL. Unmatched junction bases numbered 6, after V lost 2 bases and J lost 4 bases. The CDR3 is made up of 15 amino acids. The CDR3 coding sequence is TGCGCCAGCAGCCAAACGGGGGGGTATCGAGAGACCCAGTACTTC. Residues: CASSQTGGYRETQYF.

This clonotype showed up many times. The rearrangement uses TRBV19 and TRBJ1-2; D uncertain. The CDR3 length is 12 residues. The V gene's germline CDR1 is LNHDA and CDR2 SQIVND (reference sequence). The germline V and J ends were trimmed by 1 base and 6 bases, with 6 bases remaining between them. The CDR3 region is CASSIAGDGYTF. The CDR3 DNA sequence: TGTGCCAGTAGTATAGCCGGGGATGGCTACACCTTC.

This chain connects TRBV20-1 to TRBJ1-2; weak D call: TRBD1 (5 bases). In germline, CDR1 is DFQATT, CDR2 SNEGSKA (reference sequence). V shed 3 bases and J shed 4 bases, with 21 bases lying between them. The CDR3 is made up of 16 amino acids. CDR3 nucleotides: TGCAGTGCTAGTGCCCAAGACGGGGGATTCGGCTATGGCTACACCTTC. Its translation: CSASAQDGGFGYGYTF.

Points on this clonotype: One end of the junction varies from germline; a read error may be responsible. The chain links TRBV9 to TRBJ1-5; perhaps TRBD1 as D (6 bases). Germline V lookup: CDR1 SGDLS, CDR2 YYNGEE. The CDR3 is 15 amino acids. In nucleotides, the CDR3 is TGTGCCGGCAGTGAAAAAGGGGGATTCGATCAGCCCCAGCATTTT. This translates into CAGSEKGGFDQPQHF.

The chain has TRBV20-1 and TRBJ1-2, with D maybe TRBD1 (6 bases). The CDR3 has 13 residues. The V gene lost 3 bases and the J gene lost 8 bases, with 16 bases spanning the gap. Germline V gene lookup returns CDR1 DFQATT and CDR2 SNEGSKA (reference sequence). The CDR3 loop reads CSASLQGARGYTF. The CDR3, as DNA: TGCAGTGCTAGTCTACAGGGAGCGAGGGGCTACACCTTC.

V is TRBV2 and J is TRBJ2-7, with TRBD1 matching 8 bases. This CDR3 contains 11 residues. V lost 4 bases to trimming and J lost 12 bases; unmatched junction nucleotides: 5. Germline V lookup: CDR1 SNHLY, CDR2 FYNNEI. CDR3 residues: CASSADRDPYF. DNA of the CDR3: TGTGCCAGCAGTGCGGACAGGGATCCGTACTTC.

In the case of this clonotype: An end of the junction does not agree with germline; a read error may underlie this. The chain couples TRBV7-8 to TRBJ1-2; 8 positions agree with TRBD1. Germline V lookup: CDR1 SGHVS, CDR2 FQNEAQ. The CDR3 contains 14 residues. CDR3 loop: CASSLQGANYGHTF. The CDR3 region has the DNA TGTGCCAGCAGCTTGCAGGGGGCGAACTATGGCCACACCTTC. The full variable domain, rest sourced from reference TRBV7-8 and TRBJ1-2, is GAGVSQSPRYKVAKRGQDVALRCDPISGHVSLFWYQQALGQGPEFLTYFQNEAQLDKSGLPSDRFFAERPEGSVSTLKIQRTQQEDSAVYLCASSLQGANYGHTFGSGTRLTVV.